A single sample gave rise to the 17 T cell receptor beta chains below, sequenced in a study of regulatory T cells in long-lasting Graves disease listed by TCRdb under 2021. The library relied on multiplex PCR. TCRdb shows the sequencer as Illumina HiSeq 4000. TCR beta libraries were built with iRepertoire HTBI primers and Arm-PCR amplification of CDR3 regions. The public reads were run again by TCRdb, first through fastp at Q25 and then through MiXCR, and only productive beta chains were kept. Every entry covers one CDR3 protein and lists the most common genes and DNA from its rows. For this sample there are some 500,000 distinct CDR3 sequences; about 16% appear just once. The ten largest clones capture just under 25% of the sample. Explained via the paper, the time point label denotes: newly diagnosed GD, antithyroid drugs for less than 3 months. RNA was extracted from PBMCs in TRIzol for both TCR sequencing and RNA sequencing.

This sample was also put to use in a study of T cells in Graves' hyperthyroidism and ophthalmopathy.

Sample: peripheral blood mononuclear cells (PBMCs), taken at new diagnosis, from a patient treated with antithyroid drugs. Receptors were obtained from a woman aged 35-65 years with Graves disease. Donor details come from another sample of the same person, matched by shared clones.

This clonotype was counted ten times or more. The V call is TRBV12-3 or TRBV12-4, the J call TRBJ2-7, with D uncertain. The CDR3 runs to 14 residues. Trimming took off 3 bases at V and 7 bases at J, with 16 bases between the two ends. The CDR3: CASSFSDRAREQYF. The CDR3 DNA reads as TGTGCCAGCAGTTTCTCAGATAGGGCAAGGGAGCAGTACTTC.

This clonotype was recorded many times. The rearrangement uses TRBV10-2 and TRBJ1-2; perhaps TRBD1 as D (5 bases). The CDR3 extends over 14 amino acids. V was cut by 6 bases and J by 8 bases, with 19 bases left in between. The germline gives CDR1 WSHSY, CDR2 SAAADI. CDR3 in amino acids: CASSYGRVAYGYTF. The CDR3 DNA reads TGCGCCAGCAGCTATGGCAGGGTGGCTTACGGCTACACCTTC.

This clonotype was seen a handful of times. This chain joins TRBV12-3 or TRBV12-4 and TRBJ2-7; D assignment may be TRBD1 or TRBD2 (5 bases each). Deletions cut 2 bases from V and 5 bases from J, with 19 bases between. This CDR3 spans 16 amino acids. CDR3 sequence: CASSLPPRGWINEQYF. CDR3 coding DNA: TGTGCCAGCAGTTTACCCCCCCGGGGCTGGATCAACGAGCAGTACTTC.

This clonotype was seen at least ten times. The CDR3 DNA reads TGTGCCAGCAGGTCCTTGGAGGGACAGGACAATGAGCAGTTCTTC. Translated: CASRSLEGQDNEQFF. The chain has TRBV11-2 and TRBJ2-1; 8 nucleotides align to TRBD1. V lost 6 bases and J lost 5; bases outside the gene matches: 9. The germline V gene encodes CDR1 SGHAT and CDR2 FQNNGV. The CDR3 length is 15 residues.

This clonotype was counted a few times. V usage is TRBV11-1 and J usage is TRBJ2-1; 7 nucleotides align to TRBD2. The CDR3 totals 13 residues. The V segment lost 2 bases and the J segment 9 bases; nucleotides outside the gene matches: 4. CDR1 and CDR2 from the germline V gene are SGHAT and FQDESV (reference sequence). The CDR3 DNA follows: TGTGCCAGCAGCTTACGGACTAGTCCTGAGCAGTTCTTC. It yields the protein CASSLRTSPEQFF.

The sample holds many counts of this clonotype. The gene calls are TRBV3-1 and TRBJ1-6; D perhaps matches TRBD1 (6 bases). In germline, CDR1 is LGHDT, CDR2 YNNKEL (reference sequence). The V end was cut by 1 base, the J end by 7 bases, with 8 bases between. This CDR3 contains 14 residues. In DNA, the CDR3 is TGTGCCAGCAGCCAAGCAGGGGTGAATTCACCCCTCCACTTT. Translation gives CASSQAGVNSPLHF.

Only a few counts were recorded for this clonotype. This chain uses TRBV4-2 with TRBJ1-5; D ambiguous. Germline loops: CDR1 LGHNA, CDR2 YNFKEQ. The CDR3 length is 13 residues. The V end was cut by 0 bases, the J end by 5 bases, with 5 bases between. The DNA of the CDR3 is TGTGCCAGCAGCCAAGAACAAGATCAGCCCCAGCATTTT. Its protein product is CASSQEQDQPQHF.

Turning to this clonotype: This may be a read error: a much more frequent sequence differs by one nucleotide. The chain uses TRBV7-3 and TRBJ2-5; possible D gene TRBD1, 5 bases. CDR1 SGHTA and CDR2 FQGTGA come from the germline V gene. The CDR3 consists of 16 residues. V was clipped by 5 bases and J by 1 base, with 17 bases between them. The CDR3 sequence is CASSPTAGPFQETQYF. The CDR3 coding sequence is TGTGCCAGCAGCCCCACCGCAGGGCCCTTCCAAGAGACCCAGTACTTC.

This clonotype was observed a few times. The chain employs TRBV20-1 and TRBJ1-6; perhaps TRBD1 as D (6 bases). This CDR3 has 13 amino acids. Trimming removed 5 bases at V and 7 bases at J, with 12 bases between. Germline CDR1 is DFQATT and CDR2 is SNEGSKA (reference sequence). The CDR3 region has the DNA TGCAGTGCTGACCTGGGACACAATTCACCCCTCCACTTT. The encoded protein is CSADLGHNSPLHF.

This clonotype was seen ten or more times. CDR3 loop: CASSPDRVGTEAFF. In nucleotides, the CDR3 is TGTGCCAGCAGCCCGGACAGGGTCGGGACTGAAGCTTTCTTT. This chain connects TRBV7-9 to TRBJ1-1; TRBD1 aligns across 8 bases. V lost 5 bases to trimming and J lost 5 bases; unmatched junction nucleotides: 7. The CDR3 has 14 amino acids. CDR1 is SEHNR, CDR2 FQNEAQ, per germline (reference sequence). The variable domain in full, with the rest retrieved from reference TRBV7-9 and TRBJ1-1, is DTGVSQNPRHKITKRGQNVTFRCDPISEHNRLYWYRQTLGQGPEFLTYFQNEAQLEKSRLLSDRFSAERPKGSFSTLEIQRTEQGDSAMYLCASSPDRVGTEAFFGQGTRLTVV.

The sample holds a few counts of this clonotype. This chain joins TRBV18 and TRBJ2-1; 9 bases are a match to TRBD1. The CDR3 extends over 13 amino acids. V gave up 6 bases and J gave up 9 bases; unmatched junction bases: 6. The V gene's germline CDR1 is KGHSH and CDR2 LQKENI. CDR3: CASSRGQGFEQFF. CDR3 in DNA: TGTGCCAGCTCCCGGGGACAGGGATTTGAGCAGTTCTTC. Using reference TRBV18 and TRBJ2-1 for the parts outside the CDR3, the full variable domain is NAGVMQNPRHLVRRRGQEARLRCSPMKGHSHVYWYRQLPEEGLKFMVYLQKENIIDESGMPKERFSAEFPKEGPSILRIQQVVRGDSAAYFCASSRGQGFEQFFGPGTRLTVL.

This clonotype occurred many times. V gene TRBV10-3 combines with J gene TRBJ2-1; 13 bases are shared with TRBD2. This CDR3 has 17 amino acids. The germline V gene encodes CDR1 ENHRY and CDR2 SYGVKD. After removal of 4 bases from V and 0 bases from J, the junction contained 3 bases not matched to a gene. The CDR3 bases are TGTGCCATCAGTGGGGGGACTAGCGGGGTCTCCTACAATGAGCAGTTCTTC. Its protein is CAISGGTSGVSYNEQFF.

This clonotype was observed at least ten times. The V and J genes are TRBV18 and TRBJ2-7; 8 nucleotides match TRBD1. The germline gives CDR1 KGHSH, CDR2 LQKENI. V dropped 4 bases and J dropped 5; count of bases not matched to a gene: 4. This CDR3 has 13 residues. The DNA of the CDR3 is TGTGCCAGCTCACGGGACAGGCTGGACGAGCAGTACTTC. Translation: CASSRDRLDEQYF.

In this sample, this clonotype turned up a few times. The rearrangement joins TRBV7-9 to TRBJ1-3; no reliable D call. This CDR3 has 17 residues. The V end lost 4 bases, the J end lost 1 base, and 17 bases lay between the germline ends. Germline CDR1 reads SEHNR; CDR2 reads FQNEAQ (reference sequence). The CDR3 loop reads CASSSGSTTFSGNTIYF. The CDR3 coding sequence is TGTGCCAGCAGCTCCGGATCGACCACCTTTTCTGGAAACACCATATATTTT.

The chain carries TRBV3-1 and TRBJ2-5; perhaps TRBD2 as D (5 bases). Germline lookup yields CDR1 LGHDT and CDR2 YNNKEL (reference sequence). V gave up 0 bases and J gave up 5 bases, with 10 bases separating them. This CDR3 is built from 14 residues. CDR3 in amino acids: CASSQEAGVETQYF. The CDR3, as DNA: TGTGCCAGCAGCCAAGAAGCCGGGGTGGAGACCCAGTACTTC.

CDR3 region: CASSFSWTGNSGANVLTF. The DNA for the CDR3 is TGTGCCAGCAGCTTTAGTTGGACAGGGAACTCTGGGGCCAACGTCCTGACTTTC. The chain links TRBV5-5 to TRBJ2-6; 8 nucleotides line up with TRBD1. The CDR3 has 18 residues. After removal of 2 bases from V and 0 bases from J, the junction contained 7 bases not matched to a gene. The germline V gene encodes CDR1 SGHKS and CDR2 YYEKEE (reference sequence).

This clonotype was recorded many times. The chain couples TRBV28 to TRBJ2-3; the D gene could be TRBD1 or TRBD2 (5 bases each). Trimming cost V 4 bases and J 5 bases, with 13 bases left between them. This CDR3 region has 14 residues. Germline loops: CDR1 MDHEN, CDR2 SYDVKM. Here the CDR3 reads CASSSPGRVDTQYF. The DNA of the CDR3 is TGTGCCAGCAGTTCCCCGGGGCGGGTAGATACGCAGTATTTT.